The TCR beta chain described here comes from a study of type 1 regulatory T cells. Whole-study context: An in vitro protocol generated T-allo10, a Tr1-enriched, alloantigen-specific CD4 T cell product.

A single record per CDR3 protein comes from TCRdb applying MiXCR to the reads. The data hold tens of thousands of distinct CDR3 sequences, with around 77% observed a single time. Germline V CDR1 and CDR2: DFQATT, SNEGSKA (reference sequence). V was cut by 3 bases and J by 0 bases, with 8 bases left in between. This CDR3 is built from 14 residues. On this clonotype: Its cognate antigen is unknown.

The sequence came from a human donor in good health. The J gene is TRBJ2-2, the V gene TRBV20-1, with no clear D. Material: cultured T cells, either the whole culture or a sorted T cell fraction (not recorded which). Described subset: Tr1-enriched cell product generated in vitro against host alloantigens. DNA of the CDR3: TGCAGTGCTAGTGCCCCTTCGAACACCGGGGAGCTGTTTTTT. Amino acids: CSASAPSNTGELFF.